The 7 T cell receptor beta chains below were found in one sample sequenced in a study of OX40 agonist ivuxolimab in advanced cancers. The assay was immunoSEQ multiplex PCR, and TCRdb's table has in-frame clones only and misses some. In the table there are nearly 60,000 clones, 81% of which are singletons. The material was CD4+ or CD8+ T cells sorted from blood, obtained in a trial of the OX40 agonist ivuxolimab. The receptors stem from an adult with an advanced solid tumor such as melanoma, head and neck, liver or kidney cancer.

The rearrangement uses TRBV5-5 and TRBJ2-7; the D gene is possibly TRBD1 (6 bases). The V and J ends lost 0 bases and 1 base respectively, with 14 bases between them. The germline CDR1 and CDR2 sequences are SGHKS and YYEKEE (reference sequence). The CDR3 sequence is 16 residues long. Here the CDR3 DNA reads TGTGCCAGCAGCTTGGGGGCAGGGGCGCTGTCCTACGAGCAGTACTTC. Protein sequence: CASSLGAGALSYEQYF.

The chain recombines TRBV18 with TRBJ2-6; D is unclear. This CDR3 is 14 amino acids long. From germline, CDR1 is KGHSH and CDR2 LQKENI. The ends were cut back, 3 bases at V and 1 base at J, with 4 bases in the middle. CDR3 nucleotide sequence: TGTGCCAGCTCACCGGAATCTGGGGCCAACGTCCTGACTTTC. This translates into CASSPESGANVLTF.

Here the CDR3 reads CASSLGEAGNEQYF. DNA of the CDR3: TGTGCCAGCAGCTTAGGAGAGGCAGGGAACGAGCAGTACTTC. This sequence joins TRBV11-3 and TRBJ2-7; D might be TRBD1 (5 bases). The ends were cut back, 1 base at V and 5 bases at J, with 12 bases in the middle. Germline lookup yields CDR1 SGHNT and CDR2 YENEEA. The CDR3 spans 14 residues.

A few counts support this clone. This chain connects TRBV7-3 to TRBJ2-3; 11 bases align to TRBD1. In germline, CDR1 is SGHTA, CDR2 FQGTGA. The trim removed 5 bases at V and 5 bases at J, leaving 3 bases unmatched. This CDR3 region has 14 residues. In DNA, the CDR3 is TGTGCCAGCAGCAGGACAGGGGGCAGAGATACGCAGTATTTT. This sequence encodes CASSRTGGRDTQYF.

The V and J genes are TRBV4-1 and TRBJ2-1; D uncertain. V shed 3 bases and J shed 5 bases, with 14 bases lying between them. Germline assignment: CDR1 MGHRA and CDR2 YSYEKL. The CDR3 sequence is 15 residues long. CDR3 amino acids: CASSHQGGGNNEQFF. CDR3 nucleotide sequence: TGCGCCAGCAGCCACCAAGGTGGTGGGAACAATGAGCAGTTCTTC.

The V gene is TRBV5-1, the J gene TRBJ1-3; TRBD1 is a possible D gene (5 bases). The CDR3 contains 15 residues. Germline V gene data show CDR1 as SGHRS and CDR2 as YFSETQ. V was trimmed by 4 bases and J by 1 base, leaving 12 bases between them. The CDR3 region is CASSLSGRSGNTIYF. The DNA for the CDR3 is TGCGCCAGCAGCCTATCAGGGAGGTCTGGAAACACCATATATTTT.

This chain uses TRBV4-1 with TRBJ1-1; no reliable D call. Trimming shortened V by 7 bases and J by 0 bases, and 12 bases separated the two germline ends. Looked up from germline, CDR1 is MGHRA and CDR2 is YSYEKL. The CDR3 loop spans 14 amino acids. CDR3 nucleotide sequence: TGCGCCAGCAAAAACGTAGGGATGAACACTGAAGCTTTCTTT. This sequence encodes CASKNVGMNTEAFF.